The present TCR beta chain was sequenced within a study of blood T cell repertoires in COVID-19. The method was immunoSEQ multiplex PCR; TCRdb's version includes in-frame clones alone and lacks a portion of them. The data contain roughly 460,000 clones, 70% to 90% of them seen just once; the ten biggest clones take up roughly 0.76%. This TCR derives from a man aged 18 to 30 with COVID-19, enrolled during active disease. The sequenced sample was peripheral blood.

CDR3 coding DNA: TGCGCCAGCTCTGAGCCGTTCCGCTACGAGCAGTACTTC. It specifies CASSEPFRYEQYF. The chain uses TRBV5-1 and TRBJ2-7; no firm D call. This CDR3 is built from 13 residues. CDR1 and CDR2 (germline): SGHRS, YFSETQ. V was pared by 7 bases and J by 3 bases, with 14 bases between.